This T cell receptor (beta chain) was sequenced in a study of spatial heterogeneity in lung cancer. Study-level points and caveats: Higher tumor mutation counts went along with higher counts of expanded intratumoral alpha and beta TCRs.

CDR1 and CDR2 from the germline V gene are MDHEN and SYDVKM. The V gene lost 6 bases and the J gene lost 10 bases, with 13 bases spanning the gap. CDR3 size: 13 residues. Described time point: sample taken at primary tumor resection. This clonotype was detected only once. What it recognizes is unknown. TCRdb reprocessed the 5' RACE reads via MiXCR and lists one record per CDR3 protein. The sample includes approximately 25,000 distinct CDR3 sequences, approximately 8.8% of them seen just once. The sequenced sample was lung tumor tissue, obtained at surgery. J is TRBJ1-6 and V is TRBV28, with a tentative D call TRBD1 (5 bases). The TCR was taken from a male donor with early-stage non-small cell lung cancer. The CDR3 region has the DNA TGTGCCAGCAGGGGGGTTAATCAGTCACCCCTCCACTTT. Protein: CASRGVNQSPLHF.